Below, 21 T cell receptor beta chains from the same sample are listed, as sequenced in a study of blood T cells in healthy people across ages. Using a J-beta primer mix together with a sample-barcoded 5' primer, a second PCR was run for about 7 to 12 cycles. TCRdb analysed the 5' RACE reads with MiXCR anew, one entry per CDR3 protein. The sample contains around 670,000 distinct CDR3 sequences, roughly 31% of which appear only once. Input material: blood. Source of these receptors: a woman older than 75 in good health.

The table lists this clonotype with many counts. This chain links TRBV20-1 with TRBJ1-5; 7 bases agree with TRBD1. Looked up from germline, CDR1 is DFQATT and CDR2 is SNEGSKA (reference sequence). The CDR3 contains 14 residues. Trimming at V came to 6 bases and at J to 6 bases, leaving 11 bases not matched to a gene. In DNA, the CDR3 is TGCAGTGCCCTAACCGGGACAGTTGGTCAGCCCCAGCATTTT. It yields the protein CSALTGTVGQPQHF.

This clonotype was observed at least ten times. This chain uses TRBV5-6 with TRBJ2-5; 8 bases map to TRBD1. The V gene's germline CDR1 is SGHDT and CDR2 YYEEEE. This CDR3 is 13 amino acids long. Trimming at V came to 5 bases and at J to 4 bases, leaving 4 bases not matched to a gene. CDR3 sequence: CASRSDRGETQYF. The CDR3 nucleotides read TGTGCCAGCAGATCCGACAGGGGAGAGACCCAGTACTTC.

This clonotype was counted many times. CDR3 bases: TGCGCCAGCAGCCAGGGGGGGCTAGCGACAGATACGCAGTATTTT. Residues: CASSQGGLATDTQYF. The chain joins TRBV4-3 to TRBJ2-3, with a tentative D call TRBD2 (7 bases). The germline V gene encodes CDR1 LGHNA and CDR2 YSLEER. The CDR3 consists of 15 residues. V lost 3 bases and J 3 bases, leaving 13 bases between the germline ends.

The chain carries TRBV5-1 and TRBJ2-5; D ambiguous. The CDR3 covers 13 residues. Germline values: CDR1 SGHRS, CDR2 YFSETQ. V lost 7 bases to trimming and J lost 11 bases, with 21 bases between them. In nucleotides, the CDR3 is TGCGCCAGCGCGAGTAGGGATCTGGGCGAACAGTACTTC. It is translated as CASASRDLGEQYF.

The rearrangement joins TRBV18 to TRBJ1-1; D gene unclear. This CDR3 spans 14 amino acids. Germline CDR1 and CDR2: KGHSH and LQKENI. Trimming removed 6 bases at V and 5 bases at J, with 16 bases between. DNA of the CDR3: TGTGCCAGCTCCAACACGGGCAGCCTAACTGAAGCTTTCTTT. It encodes CASSNTGSLTEAFF.

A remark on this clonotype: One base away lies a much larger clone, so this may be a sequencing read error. The CDR3, as DNA: TGTGCCAGCAGCCCGGGACTAGCGGGGGACCTACACTACAATGAGCAGTACTTC. This gives the protein CASSPGLAGDLHYNEQYF. The chain employs TRBV7-3 and TRBJ2-7; 14 bases fit TRBD2. Germline CDR1 SGHTA, CDR2 FQGTGA. Trimming cost V 5 bases and J 7 bases; bases outside gene matches: 16. The CDR3 totals 18 residues.

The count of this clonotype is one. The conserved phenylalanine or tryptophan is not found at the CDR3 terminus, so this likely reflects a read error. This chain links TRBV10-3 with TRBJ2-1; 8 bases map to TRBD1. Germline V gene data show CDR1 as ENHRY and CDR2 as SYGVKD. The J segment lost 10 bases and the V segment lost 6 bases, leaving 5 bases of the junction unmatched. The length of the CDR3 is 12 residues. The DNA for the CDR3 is TGTGCCATCAGACGGGACAGGAACGAGCAGTTCGTC. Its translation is CAIRRDRNEQFV.

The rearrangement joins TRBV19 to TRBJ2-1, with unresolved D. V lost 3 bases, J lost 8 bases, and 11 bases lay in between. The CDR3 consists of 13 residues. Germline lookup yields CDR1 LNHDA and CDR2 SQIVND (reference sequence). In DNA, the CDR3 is TGTGCCAGTAGTATCCTCGACCGGGATGAGCAGTTCTTC. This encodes CASSILDRDEQFF.

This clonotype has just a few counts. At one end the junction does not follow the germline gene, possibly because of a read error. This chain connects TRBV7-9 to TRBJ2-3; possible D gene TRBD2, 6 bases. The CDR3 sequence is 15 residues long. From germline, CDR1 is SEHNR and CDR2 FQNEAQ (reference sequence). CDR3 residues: CASSLGSGSTDAQYF. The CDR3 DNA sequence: TGTGCCAGCAGCTTAGGTAGCGGCAGCACAGATGCGCAGTATTTT.

The CDR3 region has the DNA TGTGCCAGCAGCTTAGACGGGCAGGGTGGAGCTTTCTTT. Its protein product is CASSLDGQGGAFF. J is TRBJ1-1 and V is TRBV7-9, with D tentatively TRBD1 (5 bases). The CDR3 length is 13 residues. Germline CDR1 reads SEHNR; CDR2 reads FQNEAQ (reference sequence). Trimming shortened V by 1 base and J by 10 bases, and 13 bases separated the two germline ends.

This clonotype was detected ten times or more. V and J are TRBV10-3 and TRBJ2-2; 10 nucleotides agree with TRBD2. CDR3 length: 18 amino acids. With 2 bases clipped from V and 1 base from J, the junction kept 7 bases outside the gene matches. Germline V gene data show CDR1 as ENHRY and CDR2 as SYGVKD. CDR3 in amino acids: CAISEALAGDLNTGELFF. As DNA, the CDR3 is TGTGCCATCAGTGAGGCTCTAGCGGGGGACCTGAACACCGGGGAGCTGTTTTTT.

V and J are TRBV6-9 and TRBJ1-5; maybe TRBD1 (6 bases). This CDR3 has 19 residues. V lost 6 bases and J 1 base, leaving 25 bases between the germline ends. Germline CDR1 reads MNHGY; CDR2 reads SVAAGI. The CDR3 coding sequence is TGTGCCAGCAGCCCCCGGGACATGGGTTGGGTATCGAGCAATCAGCCCCAGCATTTT. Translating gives CASSPRDMGWVSSNQPQHF.

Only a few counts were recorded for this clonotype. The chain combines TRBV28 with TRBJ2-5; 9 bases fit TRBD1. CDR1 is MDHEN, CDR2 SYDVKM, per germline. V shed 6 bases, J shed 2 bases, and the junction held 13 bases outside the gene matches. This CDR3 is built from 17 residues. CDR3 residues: CASSPSWDRAGQETQYF. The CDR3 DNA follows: TGTGCCAGCAGCCCTAGCTGGGACAGGGCTGGTCAAGAGACCCAGTACTTC.

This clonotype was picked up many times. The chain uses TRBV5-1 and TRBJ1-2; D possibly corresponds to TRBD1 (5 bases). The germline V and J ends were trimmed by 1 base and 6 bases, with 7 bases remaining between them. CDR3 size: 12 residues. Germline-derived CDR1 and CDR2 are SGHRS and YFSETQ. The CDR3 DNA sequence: TGCGCCAGCAGCTTGCAGGGCCATGGCTACACCTTC. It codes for CASSLQGHGYTF.

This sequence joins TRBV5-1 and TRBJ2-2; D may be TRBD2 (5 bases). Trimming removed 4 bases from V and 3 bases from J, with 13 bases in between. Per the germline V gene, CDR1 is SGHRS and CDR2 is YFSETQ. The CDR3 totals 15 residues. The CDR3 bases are TGCGCCAGCAGCCCGGGTCGGGGTGACACCGGGGAGCTGTTTTTT. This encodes CASSPGRGDTGELFF.

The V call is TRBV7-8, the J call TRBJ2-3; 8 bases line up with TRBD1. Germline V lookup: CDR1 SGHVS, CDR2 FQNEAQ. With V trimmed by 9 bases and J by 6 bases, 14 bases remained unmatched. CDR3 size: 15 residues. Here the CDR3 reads CASSPTARQGDTQYF. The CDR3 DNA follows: TGTGCCAGTAGCCCTACCGCGAGACAGGGGGATACGCAGTATTTT. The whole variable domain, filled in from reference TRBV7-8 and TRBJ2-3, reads GAGVSQSPRYKVAKRGQDVALRCDPISGHVSLFWYQQALGQGPEFLTYFQNEAQLDKSGLPSDRFFAERPEGSVSTLKIQRTQQEDSAVYLCASSPTARQGDTQYFGPGTRLTVL.

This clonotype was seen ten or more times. As DNA, the CDR3 is TGTGCCAGCAGCACACAAGGGGGCAACACTGAAGCTTTCTTT. Translating it yields CASSTQGGNTEAFF. The V and J genes are TRBV6-6 and TRBJ1-1; the match to TRBD1 covers 7 bases. Germline V gives CDR1 MNHNY, CDR2 SVGAGI (reference sequence). V was pared by 6 bases and J by 2 bases, with 6 bases of the junction left unmatched. The CDR3 has 14 residues.

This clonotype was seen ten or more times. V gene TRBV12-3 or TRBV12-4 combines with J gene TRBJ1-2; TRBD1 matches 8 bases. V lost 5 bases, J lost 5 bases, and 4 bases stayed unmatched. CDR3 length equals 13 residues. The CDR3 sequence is CASSQGQVYGYTF. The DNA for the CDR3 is TGTGCCAGCAGTCAGGGACAGGTGTATGGCTACACCTTC.

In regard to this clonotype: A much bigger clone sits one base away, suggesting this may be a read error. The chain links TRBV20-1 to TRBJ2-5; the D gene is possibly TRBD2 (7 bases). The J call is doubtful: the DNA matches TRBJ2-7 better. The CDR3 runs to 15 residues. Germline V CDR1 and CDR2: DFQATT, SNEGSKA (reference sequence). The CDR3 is CSIPGGARAPNEQYF. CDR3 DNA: TGCAGTATACCTGGGGGGGCAAGGGCCCCCAACGAGCAGTACTTC.

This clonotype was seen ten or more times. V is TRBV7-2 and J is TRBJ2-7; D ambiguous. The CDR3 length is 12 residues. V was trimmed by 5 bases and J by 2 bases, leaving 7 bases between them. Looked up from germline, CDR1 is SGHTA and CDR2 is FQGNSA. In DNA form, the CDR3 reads TGTGCCAGCAGCCACGGTCCCTACGAGCAGTACTTC. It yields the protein CASSHGPYEQYF. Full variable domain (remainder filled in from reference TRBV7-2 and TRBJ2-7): GAGVSQSPSNKVTEKGKDVELRCDPISGHTALYWYRQSLGQGLEFLIYFQGNSAPDKSGLPSDRFSAERTGGSVSTLTIQRTQQEDSAVYLCASSHGPYEQYFGPGTRLTVT.

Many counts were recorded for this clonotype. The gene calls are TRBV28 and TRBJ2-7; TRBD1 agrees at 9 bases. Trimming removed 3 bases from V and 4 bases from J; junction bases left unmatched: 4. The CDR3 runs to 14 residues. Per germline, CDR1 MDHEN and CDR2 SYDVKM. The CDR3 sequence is CASSFTDRGYEQYF. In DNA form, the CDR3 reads TGTGCCAGCAGTTTTACGGACAGGGGATACGAGCAGTACTTC.